Each of the 30 T cell receptor beta chains below was sequenced from the same sample in a study of blood T cell repertoires in COVID-19. TCRdb's copy holds only in-frame clones and misses some; the assay was immunoSEQ multiplex PCR. The table records about 230,000 clones, around 84% of them present only once. Sample: peripheral blood. All receptors come from a man aged 35 to 55 with acute or convalescent COVID-19.

This clone turned up a few times. V gene TRBV7-3 combines with J gene TRBJ2-1; 8 bases line up with TRBD2. V trimming: 5 bases; J trimming: 8 bases; junction bases outside the gene matches: 11. This CDR3 comprises 15 residues. The germline V gene encodes CDR1 SGHTA and CDR2 FQGTGA. The DNA of the CDR3 is TGTGCCAGCAGCGACGGCGGGGGGCCTCTATATGAGCAGTTCTTC. This translates into CASSDGGGPLYEQFF.

CDR3 nucleotides: TGTGCTAGCGGACAATTGGACAGGCTAGGGGAGACCCAGTACTTC. Encoded protein: CASGQLDRLGETQYF. J is TRBJ2-5 and V is TRBV7-7; D is perhaps TRBD1 (7 bases). Germline values: CDR1 SSHAT, CDR2 FNYEAQ (reference sequence). The CDR3 covers 15 residues.

This rearrangement joins TRBV5-1 to TRBJ2-3, with a possible D match to TRBD1 (5 bases). The CDR3 has 14 amino acids. Per the germline V gene, CDR1 is SGHRS and CDR2 is YFSETQ. V was clipped by 1 base and J by 6 bases, with 12 bases between them. The CDR3 DNA reads TGCGCCAGCAGCTTGCGCAAGGGGCTGGATACGCAGTATTTT. Translated, it gives CASSLRKGLDTQYF.

This clone has a handful of counts. J is TRBJ1-2 and V is TRBV6-6, with D hard to call. V lost 6 bases and J lost 5, with 10 bases in between. In germline, CDR1 is MNHNY, CDR2 SVGAGI (reference sequence). The CDR3 length is 12 residues. The CDR3 reads CASRTPEYGYTF. CDR3 coding DNA: TGTGCCAGCAGAACCCCGGAGTATGGCTACACCTTC.

The gene calls are TRBV6-1 and TRBJ2-1, with 8 bases fitting TRBD1. V lost 1 base to trimming and J lost 8 bases; unmatched junction nucleotides: 16. This CDR3 is built from 18 residues. Per germline, CDR1 MNHNS and CDR2 SASEGT. CDR3 bases: TGTGCCAGCAGTGAAGTGGAGGTGGTCAGGGGGCCTAGCGATGAGCAGTTCTTC. This sequence encodes CASSEVEVVRGPSDEQFF.

The gene calls are TRBV24-1 and TRBJ2-1; a weak D match, TRBD1 (8 bases). The CDR3 consists of 13 residues. Trimming removed 8 bases from V and 8 bases from J, with 15 bases in between. Germline V gene lookup returns CDR1 KGHDR and CDR2 SFDVKD. The CDR3 nucleotides read TGTGCCACCACCAGGACAGGGAGGGATGAGCAGTTCTTC. Translated: CATTRTGRDEQFF.

This clone was seen a few times. The chain couples TRBV6-2 or TRBV6-3 to TRBJ2-1; 8 nucleotides match TRBD2. This CDR3 has 15 amino acids. The J segment lost 8 bases and the V segment lost 5 bases, leaving 11 bases of the junction unmatched. Germline CDR1 MNHEY, CDR2 SVGEGT. The CDR3 reads CASSDRGGPGDEQFF. The CDR3 DNA is TGTGCCAGCAGTGACCGGGGGGGCCCAGGGGATGAGCAGTTCTTC.

This chain joins TRBV6-2 or TRBV6-3 and TRBJ2-5; TRBD2 matches 7 bases. The CDR3 runs to 12 residues. Losses at the gene ends were 2 bases for V and 9 bases for J; bases not matched to a gene: 3. Germline CDR1 is MNHEY and CDR2 is SVGEGT. CDR3 coding DNA: TGTGCCAGCAGTTACGGGGCGGGGGCCCAGTACTTC. Translation gives CASSYGAGAQYF.

This sequence joins TRBV7-2 and TRBJ2-5; TRBD1 agrees at 7 bases. With 1 base clipped from V and 5 bases from J, the junction kept 10 bases outside the gene matches. Germline CDR1 is SGHTA and CDR2 is FQGNSA. This CDR3 comprises 16 residues. This CDR3 is CASSLEGRQGRETQYF. DNA of the CDR3: TGTGCCAGCAGCTTAGAGGGGAGACAGGGTCGGGAGACCCAGTACTTC.

This sequence joins TRBV7-9 and TRBJ2-2, with D perhaps TRBD2 (7 bases). The germline gives CDR1 SEHNR, CDR2 FQNEAQ (reference sequence). The V end was cut by 3 bases, the J end by 6 bases, with 14 bases between. The CDR3 covers 15 residues. The chain's CDR3 is CASSFMFGGPGELFF. The DNA for the CDR3 is TGTGCCAGCAGCTTTATGTTCGGGGGGCCCGGGGAGCTGTTTTTT.

V gene TRBV5-1 combines with J gene TRBJ1-4; the match to TRBD1 covers 8 bases. Germline lookup yields CDR1 SGHRS and CDR2 YFSETQ. The CDR3 is made up of 15 amino acids. The trim removed 4 bases at V and 8 bases at J, leaving 10 bases unmatched. The CDR3 loop reads CASSTSGGAEEKLFF. CDR3 nucleotides: TGCGCCAGCAGCACTTCAGGGGGCGCGGAAGAAAAACTGTTTTTT.

The chain is built from TRBV20-1 and TRBJ2-1, with D unresolved. The germline V gene encodes CDR1 DFQATT and CDR2 SNEGSKA (reference sequence). This CDR3 is 11 amino acids long. DNA of the CDR3: TGCGCTTGTGGTAGCCTCAATGAGCAGTTCTTC. This codes for CACGSLNEQFF.

This chain joins TRBV3-1 (or the pseudogene TRBV3-2) and TRBJ1-6, with 9 bases aligning to TRBD1. V lost 1 base, J lost 9 bases, and 4 bases stayed unmatched. CDR1 LGHDT and CDR2 YNNKEL come from the germline V gene (reference sequence). This CDR3 has 15 residues. As DNA, the CDR3 is TGTGCCAGCAGCCAAGGGGGACAGGGTAGTTCACCCCTCCACTTT. Its protein product is CASSQGGQGSSPLHF.

The V call is TRBV19, the J call TRBJ1-3, with 10 positions matching TRBD1. CDR1 LNHDA and CDR2 SQIVND come from the germline V gene (reference sequence). CDR3 length: 16 residues. V trimming: 8 bases; J trimming: 0 bases; junction bases outside the gene matches: 7. The CDR3 bases are TGTGCCAGTCGGACAGGGGGTACGAGCTCTGGAAACACCATATATTTT. Translating gives CASRTGGTSSGNTIYF.

The chain joins TRBV28 to TRBJ2-1; the D gene is possibly TRBD1 (5 bases). V gave up 4 bases and J gave up 0 bases, with 13 bases separating them. Looked up from germline, CDR1 is MDHEN and CDR2 is SYDVKM. The CDR3 totals 16 residues. This chain's CDR3 is CASSSVDKSSYNEQFF. The CDR3 DNA sequence: TGTGCCAGCAGTTCCGTGGACAAAAGCTCCTACAATGAGCAGTTCTTC. Supplemented by reference TRBV28 and TRBJ2-1, the full variable domain reads DVKVTQSSRYLVKRTGEKVFLECVQDMDHENMFWYRQDPGLGLRLIYFSYDVKMKEKGDIPEGYSVSREKKERFSLILESASTNQTSMYLCASSSVDKSSYNEQFFGPGTRLTVL.

On this clone: Germline is not matched at one junction end, which may reflect a read error. The rearrangement links TRBV4-1 to TRBJ2-3; 7 bases are shared with TRBD2. Germline loops: CDR1 MGHRA, CDR2 YSYEKL. The CDR3 consists of 16 residues. The CDR3 sequence: CASTQFGTNPTDTQYF. CDR3 coding DNA: TGCGCCAGCACCCAATTCGGGACTAACCCCACAGATACGCAGTATTTT.

This sequence joins TRBV9 and TRBJ2-7; a weak D match, TRBD2 (7 bases). In germline, CDR1 is SGDLS, CDR2 YYNGEE. Between the trimmed V and J ends, which lost 5 bases and 3 bases, there was a span of 12 bases. This CDR3 spans 13 amino acids. The CDR3 here is CASSQGGVYEQYF. Here the CDR3 DNA reads TGTGCCAGCAGTCAAGGGGGGGTCTACGAGCAGTACTTC.

The chain is built from TRBV13 and TRBJ1-2, with 7 nucleotides matching TRBD1. CDR1 is PRHDT and CDR2 is FYEKMQ in the germline V gene (reference sequence). The CDR3 spans 14 residues. Unmatched junction bases numbered 8, after V lost 5 bases and J lost 5 bases. The DNA of the CDR3 is TGTGCCAGCAGCCTCCGGGACAGTCTATATGGCTACACCTTC. Translated, it gives CASSLRDSLYGYTF.

In its sample, this clone was seen a few times. The chain couples TRBV25-1 to TRBJ1-2; tentative D call: TRBD1 (5 bases). Trimming took 9 bases from V and 7 from J, leaving 15 bases between them. The CDR3 contains 12 residues. CDR1 is MGHDK, CDR2 SYGVNS, per germline. The CDR3 DNA sequence: TGTGCCAGTACTAACAGGAGAGGTGGCTACACCTTC. Protein sequence: CASTNRRGGYTF.

The CDR3 bases are TGTGCCAGCAGCTTAGGCGGTGGCACTGAAGCTTTCTTT. It encodes CASSLGGGTEAFF. The rearrangement links TRBV7-9 to TRBJ1-1; D gene ambiguous. This CDR3 contains 13 residues. V was clipped by 1 base and J by 4 bases, with 7 bases between them. Per germline, CDR1 SEHNR and CDR2 FQNEAQ (reference sequence).

The chain recombines TRBV6-6 with TRBJ2-7; D might be TRBD2 (6 bases). CDR3 length: 15 amino acids. Germline CDR1 and CDR2: MNHNY and SVGAGI (reference sequence). Deletions cut 10 bases from V and 6 bases from J, with 25 bases between. The chain's CDR3 is CATLTGGRGIGEQYF. CDR3 nucleotide sequence: TGTGCCACACTGACTGGAGGACGGGGGATAGGCGAGCAGTACTTC.

V is TRBV6-5 and J is TRBJ2-7; 12 bases align to TRBD2. The V gene's germline CDR1 is MNHEY and CDR2 SVGAGI. The CDR3 is made up of 15 amino acids. Trimming took 5 bases from V and 5 from J; bases not matched to a gene: 7. The CDR3: CASSTSGGYVDEQYF. CDR3 DNA sequence: TGTGCCAGCAGTACTAGCGGGGGGTACGTAGACGAGCAGTACTTC.

The chain uses TRBV7-2 and TRBJ2-3, with 12 positions matching TRBD2. This CDR3 region has 15 residues. The V and J ends lost 4 bases and 5 bases, in that order; junction bases with no gene match: 4. Per the germline V gene, CDR1 is SGHTA and CDR2 is FQGNSA. The CDR3 loop reads CASSWTSGVGDTQYF. CDR3 nucleotides: TGTGCCAGCAGCTGGACTAGCGGGGTCGGAGATACGCAGTATTTT.

This chain connects TRBV28 to TRBJ1-5; D possibly corresponds to TRBD1 (6 bases). Germline lookup yields CDR1 MDHEN and CDR2 SYDVKM. V shed 6 bases and J shed 1 base, with 16 bases lying between them. The CDR3 totals 16 residues. The CDR3 DNA reads TGTGCCAGCAGGAGGGGGGGCTATCGGAGCAATCAGCCCCAGCATTTT. This translates into CASRRGGYRSNQPQHF.

V and J are TRBV3-1 (or the pseudogene TRBV3-2) and TRBJ1-3, with 8 bases lining up with TRBD1. CDR1 is LGHDT and CDR2 is YNNKEL in the germline V gene (reference sequence). Trimming removed 0 bases from V and 7 bases from J; junction bases left unmatched: 8. This CDR3 region has 16 residues. The CDR3 reads CASSQDRPGQANTIYF. CDR3 DNA: TGTGCCAGCAGCCAAGACAGGCCGGGACAGGCGAACACCATATATTTT.

This chain joins TRBV7-8 and TRBJ2-3; 7 bases agree with TRBD2. Germline values: CDR1 SGHVS, CDR2 FQNEAQ. Germline trimming cut 5 bases from V and 2 bases from J; bases unmatched to any gene: 13. The CDR3 sequence is 17 residues long. The CDR3 protein is CASSPLGTGGSTDTQYF. DNA of the CDR3: TGTGCCAGCAGCCCCCTGGGGACGGGGGGATCCACAGATACGCAGTATTTT.

The V call is TRBV7-2, the J call TRBJ1-6; 8 nucleotides line up with TRBD1. Germline V gene data show CDR1 as SGHTA and CDR2 as FQGNSA. The junction had 10 bases not matched to a gene; V was cut back by 10 bases and J by 8 bases. The CDR3 covers 14 residues. The CDR3 DNA follows: TGTGCCACCCGACAGGGGTTTTCACATTCACCCCTCCACTTT. The encoded protein is CATRQGFSHSPLHF.

The rearrangement joins TRBV18 to TRBJ1-1; TRBD1 matches 9 bases. The germline CDR1 and CDR2 sequences are KGHSH and LQKENI. The CDR3 runs 16 residues. Trimming cost V 4 bases and J 6 bases; bases outside gene matches: 12. Here the CDR3 DNA reads TGTGCCAGCTCACAACGGACAGGGGCCGATGGCCCTGAAGCTTTCTTT. This codes for CASSQRTGADGPEAFF. Using reference TRBV18 and TRBJ1-1 for the parts outside the CDR3, the full variable domain is NAGVMQNPRHLVRRRGQEARLRCSPMKGHSHVYWYRQLPEEGLKFMVYLQKENIIDESGMPKERFSAEFPKEGPSILRIQQVVRGDSAAYFCASSQRTGADGPEAFFGQGTRLTVV.

As to this clone: The sample holds other DNA sequences that translate to the same CDR3. The chain uses TRBV24-1 and TRBJ1-5, with TRBD1 as a possible D gene (6 bases). Trimming left V 4 bases short and J 7 bases short, with 10 bases between. The length of the CDR3 is 13 residues. The germline CDR1 and CDR2 sequences are KGHDR and SFDVKD. This CDR3 is CATSDRGDQPQHF. CDR3 coding DNA: TGTGCCACCAGTGACAGGGGAGACCAGCCCCAGCATTTT.

V usage is TRBV7-2 and J usage is TRBJ2-1; 12 nucleotides match TRBD1. The V segment lost 4 bases and the J segment 11 bases; nucleotides outside the gene matches: 6. Germline lookup yields CDR1 SGHTA and CDR2 FQGNSA. The CDR3 totals 14 residues. The chain's CDR3 is CASSSGTGGRQQFF. As DNA, the CDR3 is TGTGCCAGCAGCTCCGGGACAGGGGGCCGTCAGCAGTTCTTC.